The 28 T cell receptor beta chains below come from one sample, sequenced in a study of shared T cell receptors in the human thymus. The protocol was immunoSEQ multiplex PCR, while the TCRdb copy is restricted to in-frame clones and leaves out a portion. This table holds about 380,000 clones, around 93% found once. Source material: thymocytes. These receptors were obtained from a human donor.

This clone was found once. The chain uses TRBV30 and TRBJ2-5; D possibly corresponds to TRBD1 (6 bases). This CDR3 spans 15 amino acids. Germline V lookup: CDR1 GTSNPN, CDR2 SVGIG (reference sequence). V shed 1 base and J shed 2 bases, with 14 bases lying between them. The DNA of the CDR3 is TGTGCCTGGAGTGGTACAGGGTTGGGGCAAGAGACCCAGTACTTC. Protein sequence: CAWSGTGLGQETQYF.

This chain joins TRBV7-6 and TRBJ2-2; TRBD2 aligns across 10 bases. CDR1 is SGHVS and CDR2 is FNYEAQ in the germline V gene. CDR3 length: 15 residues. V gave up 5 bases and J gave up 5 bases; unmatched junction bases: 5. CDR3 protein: CASSPSGRGTGELFF. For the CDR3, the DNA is TGTGCCAGCAGCCCCAGCGGGAGGGGAACCGGGGAGCTGTTTTTT. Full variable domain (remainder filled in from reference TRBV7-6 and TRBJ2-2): GAGVSQSPRYKVTKRGQDVALRCDPISGHVSLYWYRQALGQGPEFLTYFNYEAQQDKSGLPNDRFSAERPEGSISTLTIQRTEQRDSAMYRCASSPSGRGTGELFFGEGSRLTVL.

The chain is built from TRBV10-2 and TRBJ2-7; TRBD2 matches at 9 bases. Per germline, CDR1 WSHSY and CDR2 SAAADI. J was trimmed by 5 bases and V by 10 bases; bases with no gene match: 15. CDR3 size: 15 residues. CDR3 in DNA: TGCGCCACCTCCCCGGGGGCGGGGGGGGGAGACGAGCAGTACTTC. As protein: CATSPGAGGGDEQYF.

The CDR3 here is CASSPGQGRNEAFF. CDR3 DNA sequence: TGTGCCAGCTCACCGGGGCAGGGGCGAAATGAAGCTTTCTTT. V usage is TRBV18 and J usage is TRBJ1-1, with a tentative D call TRBD1 (6 bases). V lost 3 bases and J lost 7, with 15 bases in between. The CDR3 contains 14 residues. CDR1 is KGHSH, CDR2 LQKENI, per germline.

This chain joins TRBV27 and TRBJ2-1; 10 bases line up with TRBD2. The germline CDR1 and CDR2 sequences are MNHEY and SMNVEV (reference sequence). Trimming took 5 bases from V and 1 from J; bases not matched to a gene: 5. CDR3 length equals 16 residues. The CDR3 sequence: CASSPRSGRSYNEQFF. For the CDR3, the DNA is TGTGCCAGCAGTCCGCGTAGCGGGAGGTCCTACAATGAGCAGTTCTTC.

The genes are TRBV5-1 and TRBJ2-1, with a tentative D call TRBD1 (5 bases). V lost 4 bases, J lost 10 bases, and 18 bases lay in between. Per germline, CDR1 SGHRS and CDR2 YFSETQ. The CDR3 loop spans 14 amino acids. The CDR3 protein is CASSPAWGIQEQFF. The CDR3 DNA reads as TGCGCCAGCAGCCCAGCTTGGGGCATCCAGGAGCAGTTCTTC.

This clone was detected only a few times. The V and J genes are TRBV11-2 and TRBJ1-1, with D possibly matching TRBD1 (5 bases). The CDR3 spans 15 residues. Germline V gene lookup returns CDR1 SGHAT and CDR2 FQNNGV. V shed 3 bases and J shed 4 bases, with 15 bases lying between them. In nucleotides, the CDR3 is TGTGCCAGCAGCTTCCCCAAGCGGACATTCACTGAAGCTTTCTTT. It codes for CASSFPKRTFTEAFF.

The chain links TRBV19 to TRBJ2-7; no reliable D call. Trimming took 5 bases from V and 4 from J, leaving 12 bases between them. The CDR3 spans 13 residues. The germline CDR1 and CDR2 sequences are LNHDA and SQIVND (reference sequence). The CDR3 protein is CASSYSTGYEQYF. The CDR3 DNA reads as TGTGCCAGTAGTTACTCCACCGGATACGAGCAGTACTTC.

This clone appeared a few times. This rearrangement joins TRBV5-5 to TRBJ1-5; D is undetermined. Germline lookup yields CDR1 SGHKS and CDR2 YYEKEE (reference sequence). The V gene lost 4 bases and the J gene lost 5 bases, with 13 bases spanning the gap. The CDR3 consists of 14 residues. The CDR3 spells CASSRTPRDQPQHF. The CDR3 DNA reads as TGTGCCAGCAGCCGGACGCCCCGGGATCAGCCCCAGCATTTT.

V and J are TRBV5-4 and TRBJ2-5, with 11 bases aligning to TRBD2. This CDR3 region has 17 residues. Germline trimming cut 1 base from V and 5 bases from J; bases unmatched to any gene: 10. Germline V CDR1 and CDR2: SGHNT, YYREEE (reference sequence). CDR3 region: CASSLLAGGPEGETQYF. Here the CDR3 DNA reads TGTGCCAGCAGCTTGTTAGCGGGAGGGCCGGAAGGGGAGACCCAGTACTTC.

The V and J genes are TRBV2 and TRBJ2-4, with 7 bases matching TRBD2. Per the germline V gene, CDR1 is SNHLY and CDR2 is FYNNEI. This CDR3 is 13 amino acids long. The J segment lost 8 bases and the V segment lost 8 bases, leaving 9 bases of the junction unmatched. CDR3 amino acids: CASLGERGDIQYF. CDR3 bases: TGTGCCAGCCTGGGAGAGCGGGGAGACATTCAGTACTTC.

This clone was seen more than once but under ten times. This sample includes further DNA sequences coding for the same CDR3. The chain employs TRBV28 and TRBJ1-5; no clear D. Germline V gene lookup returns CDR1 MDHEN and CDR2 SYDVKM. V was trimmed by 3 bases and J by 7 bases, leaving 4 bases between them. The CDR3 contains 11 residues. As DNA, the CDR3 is TGTGCCAGCAGTTTTGGGCAGCCCCAGCATTTT. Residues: CASSFGQPQHF.

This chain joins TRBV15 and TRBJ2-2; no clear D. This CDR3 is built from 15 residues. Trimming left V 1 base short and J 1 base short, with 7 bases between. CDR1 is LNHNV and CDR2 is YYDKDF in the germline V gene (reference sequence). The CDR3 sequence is CATSRAFLNTGELFF. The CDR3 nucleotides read TGTGCCACCAGCAGAGCTTTCCTGAACACCGGGGAGCTGTTTTTT.

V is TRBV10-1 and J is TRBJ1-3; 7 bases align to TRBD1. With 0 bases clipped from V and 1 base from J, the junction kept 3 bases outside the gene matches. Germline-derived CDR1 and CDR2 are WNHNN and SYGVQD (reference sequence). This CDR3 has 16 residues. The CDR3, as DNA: TGCGCCAGCAGTGAGTCGACAGGGCGGTCTGGAAACACCATATATTTT. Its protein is CASSESTGRSGNTIYF.

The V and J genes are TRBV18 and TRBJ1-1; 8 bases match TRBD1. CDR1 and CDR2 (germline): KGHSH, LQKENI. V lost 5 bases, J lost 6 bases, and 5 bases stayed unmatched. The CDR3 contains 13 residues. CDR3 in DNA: TGTGCCAGCTCAGTGACAGGGGACGCTGAAGCTTTCTTT. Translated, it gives CASSVTGDAEAFF.

As DNA, the CDR3 is TGTGCCAGCAGCCGTCCCCATGAGCAGTTCTTC. Encoded protein: CASSRPHEQFF. This rearrangement joins TRBV28 to TRBJ2-1; no firm D call. Germline V gene lookup returns CDR1 MDHEN and CDR2 SYDVKM. The CDR3 consists of 11 residues. Trimming removed 6 bases from V and 8 bases from J, with 8 bases in between.

The CDR3 is CAISGTGGYHQPQHF. As DNA, the CDR3 is TGTGCCATCAGTGGGACAGGGGGATATCATCAGCCCCAGCATTTT. The chain links TRBV10-3 to TRBJ1-5, with 10 positions matching TRBD1. The length of the CDR3 is 15 residues. V gave up 4 bases and J gave up 5 bases; unmatched junction bases: 5. Germline lookup yields CDR1 ENHRY and CDR2 SYGVKD.

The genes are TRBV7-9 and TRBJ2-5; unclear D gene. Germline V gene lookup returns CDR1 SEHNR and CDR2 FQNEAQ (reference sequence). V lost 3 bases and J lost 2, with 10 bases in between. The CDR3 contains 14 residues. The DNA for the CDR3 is TGTGCCAGCAGCTTGCTCGAGCGACAAGAGACCCAGTACTTC. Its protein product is CASSLLERQETQYF.

Here the CDR3 reads CASSSGGRGKGEQFF. DNA for the CDR3: TGTGCCAGCAGCTCCGGGGGCAGGGGGAAGGGTGAGCAGTTCTTC. The chain employs TRBV13 and TRBJ2-1; D might be TRBD1 (7 bases). This CDR3 is 15 amino acids long. V lost 4 bases to trimming and J lost 9 bases, with 19 bases between them. The V gene's germline CDR1 is PRHDT and CDR2 FYEKMQ (reference sequence).

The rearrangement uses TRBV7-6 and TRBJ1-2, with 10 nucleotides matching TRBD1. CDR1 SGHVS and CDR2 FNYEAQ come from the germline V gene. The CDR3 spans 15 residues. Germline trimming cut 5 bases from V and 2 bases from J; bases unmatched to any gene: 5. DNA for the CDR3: TGTGCCAGCAGCCCCGGGACAGGGGTGAACTATGGCTACACCTTC. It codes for CASSPGTGVNYGYTF.

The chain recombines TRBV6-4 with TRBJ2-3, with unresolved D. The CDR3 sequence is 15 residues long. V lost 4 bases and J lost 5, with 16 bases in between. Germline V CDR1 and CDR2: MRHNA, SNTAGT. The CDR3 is CASSAGGEVGDTQYF. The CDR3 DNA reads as TGTGCCAGCAGTGCAGGTGGGGAAGTGGGAGATACGCAGTATTTT.

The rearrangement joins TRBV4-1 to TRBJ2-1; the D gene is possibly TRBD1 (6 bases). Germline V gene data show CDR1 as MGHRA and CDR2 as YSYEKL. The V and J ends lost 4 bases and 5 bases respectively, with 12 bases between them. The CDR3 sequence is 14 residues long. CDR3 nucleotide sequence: TGCGCCAGCAGCCCCGATGGGGACAACAATGAGCAGTTCTTC. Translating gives CASSPDGDNNEQFF.

This CDR3 reads CASSPDTFGAANTGELFF. Written as DNA, the CDR3 is TGCGCCAGCAGCCCAGATACCTTCGGAGCGGCGAACACCGGGGAGCTGTTTTTT. The V gene is TRBV4-1, the J gene TRBJ2-2, with D possibly TRBD2 on 5 matching bases. The CDR3 extends over 18 amino acids. Trimming stripped 4 bases from V and 0 bases from J, with 18 bases between. The V gene's germline CDR1 is MGHRA and CDR2 YSYEKL.

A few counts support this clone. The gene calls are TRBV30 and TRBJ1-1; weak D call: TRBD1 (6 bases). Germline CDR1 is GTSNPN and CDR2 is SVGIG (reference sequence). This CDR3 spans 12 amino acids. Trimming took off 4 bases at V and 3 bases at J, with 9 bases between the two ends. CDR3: CAWTRGDTEAFF. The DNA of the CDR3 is TGTGCCTGGACCAGGGGCGACACTGAAGCTTTCTTT.

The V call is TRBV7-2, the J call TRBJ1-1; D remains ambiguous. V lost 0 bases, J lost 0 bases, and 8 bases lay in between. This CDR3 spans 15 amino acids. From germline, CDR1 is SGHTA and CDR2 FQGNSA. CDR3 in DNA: TGTGCCAGCAGCTTAGCGGACCTAATGAACACTGAAGCTTTCTTT. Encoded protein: CASSLADLMNTEAFF.

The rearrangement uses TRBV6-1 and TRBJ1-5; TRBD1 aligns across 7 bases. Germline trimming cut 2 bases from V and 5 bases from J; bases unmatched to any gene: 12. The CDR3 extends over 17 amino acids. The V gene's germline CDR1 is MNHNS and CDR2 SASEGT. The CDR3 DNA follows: TGTGCCAGCAGTGAAATTAGTTCCCGGGACAGCTATCAGCCCCAGCATTTT. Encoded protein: CASSEISSRDSYQPQHF.

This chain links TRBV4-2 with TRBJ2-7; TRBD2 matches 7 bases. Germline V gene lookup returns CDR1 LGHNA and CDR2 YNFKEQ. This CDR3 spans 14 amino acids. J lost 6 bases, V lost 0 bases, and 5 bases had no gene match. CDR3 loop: CASSQEIWTSEQYF. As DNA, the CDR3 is TGTGCCAGCAGCCAAGAAATCTGGACTAGCGAGCAGTACTTC.

The CDR3 is CASSKQTGTAKYYEQYF. The DNA of the CDR3 is TGTGCCAGTAGCAAACAAACTGGGACAGCTAAATACTACGAGCAGTACTTC. The V call is TRBV19, the J call TRBJ2-7, with 7 bases identical to TRBD1. This CDR3 comprises 17 residues. Unmatched junction bases numbered 17, after V lost 6 bases and J lost 3 bases. Per the germline V gene, CDR1 is LNHDA and CDR2 is SQIVND (reference sequence).